The source of this T cell receptor beta chain is a study of T-cell reconstitution after alpha-beta-depleted transplantation in children. In germline, CDR1 is SGHRS, CDR2 YFSETQ. V lost 0 bases and J lost 2, with 18 bases in between. This CDR3 is 17 amino acids long. This clonotype was counted ten times or more. A library of TCRbeta sequences, prepared with unique molecular identifiers, was generated. Each CDR3 protein gets one entry after TCRdb re-called the PCR reads with MiXCR. The sample has about 610,000 distinct CDR3 sequences, about 11% seen once. The TCR sequence derives from a human donor who donated a stem cell graft to a child with acute myeloid leukemia. The input for sequencing was PBMCs from the stem cell graft donor, taken from the stem cell graft. The chain joins TRBV5-1 to TRBJ2-7, with D perhaps TRBD2 (5 bases). CDR3 residues: CASSLGSGGSPTYEQYF. The CDR3 region has the DNA TGCGCCAGCAGCTTGGGAAGTGGTGGGAGCCCTACCTACGAGCAGTACTTC.